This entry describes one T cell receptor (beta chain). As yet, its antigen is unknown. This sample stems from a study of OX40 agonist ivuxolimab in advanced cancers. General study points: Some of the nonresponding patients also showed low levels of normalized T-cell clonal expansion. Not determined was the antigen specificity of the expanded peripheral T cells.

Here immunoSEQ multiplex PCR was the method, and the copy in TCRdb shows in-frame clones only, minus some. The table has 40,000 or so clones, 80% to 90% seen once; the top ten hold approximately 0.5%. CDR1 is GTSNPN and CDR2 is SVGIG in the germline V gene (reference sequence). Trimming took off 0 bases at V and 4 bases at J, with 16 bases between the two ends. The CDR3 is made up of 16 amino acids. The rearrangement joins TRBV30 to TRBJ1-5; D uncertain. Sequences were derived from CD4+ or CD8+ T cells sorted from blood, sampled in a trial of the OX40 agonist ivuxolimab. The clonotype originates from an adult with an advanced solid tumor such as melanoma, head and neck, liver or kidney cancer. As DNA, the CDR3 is TGTGCCTGGAGTGTACTAGCAGGCTTGGCGAATCAGCCCCAGCATTTT. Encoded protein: CAWSVLAGLANQPQHF.